A single sample is the source of the 20 T cell receptor beta chains below, sequenced in a study of blood T cell repertoires in COVID-19. This table comes from immunoSEQ multiplex PCR, and its TCRdb copy is limited to in-frame clones, with some not included. The repertoire has fewer than 200,000 clones, roughly 79% of them found once; the top ten carry more than 25%. Sequenced: peripheral blood. These receptor sequences come from a woman in her 70s with acute or convalescent COVID-19.

J is TRBJ1-5 and V is TRBV2; possible D gene TRBD1, 6 bases. The ends were cut back, 5 bases at V and 5 bases at J, with 13 bases in the middle. Per the germline V gene, CDR1 is SNHLY and CDR2 is FYNNEI. This CDR3 region has 14 residues. The CDR3 DNA reads TGTGCCAGCAGTTCCGGGACAACGCATCAGCCCCAGCATTTT. It encodes CASSSGTTHQPQHF.

The chain links TRBV29-1 to TRBJ2-7, with D possibly matching TRBD1 (5 bases). The CDR3 runs to 12 residues. Germline CDR1 is SQVTM and CDR2 is ANQGSEA. The V end was cut by 4 bases, the J end by 3 bases, with 10 bases between. CDR3 in amino acids: CSVGETDYEQYF. The CDR3 DNA reads TGCAGCGTTGGTGAGACAGACTACGAGCAGTACTTC.

The genes are TRBV7-9 and TRBJ2-6; no reliable D call. The CDR3 loop spans 14 amino acids. Germline lookup yields CDR1 SEHNR and CDR2 FQNEAQ (reference sequence). Trimming stripped 3 bases from V and 0 bases from J, with 3 bases between. The chain's CDR3 is CASSLSSGANVLTF. CDR3 sequence (DNA): TGTGCCAGCAGCTTGAGCTCTGGGGCCAACGTCCTGACTTTC.

The genes are TRBV19 and TRBJ2-1; D is possibly TRBD2 (5 bases). The CDR3 length is 13 residues. V lost 7 bases, J lost 1 base, and 8 bases lay in between. Germline loops: CDR1 LNHDA, CDR2 SQIVND (reference sequence). CDR3 region: CASTSGSYNEQFF. CDR3 DNA sequence: TGTGCCAGTACCTCGGGGTCCTACAATGAGCAGTTCTTC.

This clone was seen more than once but under ten times. The V and J genes are TRBV6-2 or TRBV6-3 and TRBJ1-1; D possibly corresponds to TRBD1 (6 bases). The CDR3 extends over 14 amino acids. The V and J ends lost 5 bases and 4 bases respectively, with 14 bases between them. Germline CDR1 MNHEY, CDR2 SVGEGT. The CDR3 DNA reads as TGTGCCAGCAGTCTTCATCAGGGGACCACTGAAGCTTTCTTT. It specifies CASSLHQGTTEAFF.

This rearrangement joins TRBV18 to TRBJ1-2, with TRBD1 matching 11 bases. The ends lost 5 bases at V and 8 bases at J; junction bases unmatched: 4. Germline assignment: CDR1 KGHSH and CDR2 LQKENI. This CDR3 spans 13 amino acids. In nucleotides, the CDR3 is TGTGCCAGCTCAGGACAGGGGGCTGGGGGCTACACCTTC. This translates into CASSGQGAGGYTF.

DNA of the CDR3: TGCAGCACTCTCGAGACATCTAACTATGGCTACACCTTC. This encodes CSTLETSNYGYTF. This sequence joins TRBV29-1 and TRBJ1-2, with D unclear. The CDR3 covers 13 residues. Germline-derived CDR1 and CDR2 are SQVTM and ANQGSEA. V lost 8 bases and J lost 0, with 13 bases in between.

This sequence joins TRBV7-8 and TRBJ1-1, with D perhaps TRBD1 (5 bases). This CDR3 contains 14 residues. V was clipped by 1 base and J by 2 bases, with 8 bases between them. Germline V gene lookup returns CDR1 SGHVS and CDR2 FQNEAQ. CDR3: CASSLEGVNTEAFF. The CDR3 region has the DNA TGTGCCAGCAGCTTAGAAGGGGTCAACACTGAAGCTTTCTTT.

In this sample, this clone turned up a few times. The J gene is TRBJ2-1, the V gene TRBV5-1; 12 bases align to TRBD2. Unmatched junction bases numbered 1, after V lost 2 bases and J lost 4 bases. This CDR3 has 15 residues. In germline, CDR1 is SGHRS, CDR2 YFSETQ. For the CDR3, the DNA is TGCGCCAGCAGCTTCGGACTAGCGGGATACAATGAGCAGTTCTTC. Amino acid sequence: CASSFGLAGYNEQFF.

The chain combines TRBV11-3 with TRBJ2-1; a possible D gene is TRBD2 (6 bases). The CDR3 has 15 residues. V lost 3 bases, J lost 2 bases, and 11 bases lay in between. The germline V gene has CDR1 SGHNT and CDR2 YENEEA. CDR3 sequence (DNA): TGTGCCAGCAGCTTGGGGGGAGTACCCTACAATGAGCAGTTCTTC. Its protein product is CASSLGGVPYNEQFF.

The chain combines TRBV18 with TRBJ1-5; 8 nucleotides align to TRBD1. The CDR3 length is 14 residues. The germline gives CDR1 KGHSH, CDR2 LQKENI. Losses at the gene ends were 6 bases for V and 7 bases for J; bases not matched to a gene: 8. This chain's CDR3 is CASSAQGASQPQHF. CDR3 DNA: TGTGCCAGCTCGGCGCAGGGGGCGTCCCAGCCCCAGCATTTT.

The J gene is TRBJ2-7, the V gene TRBV23-1; 9 bases align to TRBD2. TRBV23-1 is assigned to the ORF class and has an uncertain function. CDR3 length equals 15 residues. V was clipped by 6 bases and J by 5 bases; unmatched bases: 11. CDR3: CASRLCAGGPHEQYF. CDR3 DNA sequence: TGCGCCAGCAGGTTATGCGCGGGAGGGCCACACGAGCAGTACTTC.

V is TRBV10-3 and J is TRBJ1-5; D not certain. The CDR3 length is 15 residues. Trimming left V 4 bases short and J 4 bases short, with 14 bases between. Germline V lookup: CDR1 ENHRY, CDR2 SYGVKD. CDR3 loop: CAISGLANPNQPQHF. CDR3 sequence (DNA): TGTGCCATCAGTGGTCTGGCCAATCCTAATCAGCCCCAGCATTTT.

The V and J genes are TRBV30 and TRBJ2-3; TRBD1 matches at 12 bases. Germline values: CDR1 GTSNPN, CDR2 SVGIG (reference sequence). The CDR3 has 15 amino acids. Germline trimming cut 2 bases from V and 6 bases from J; bases unmatched to any gene: 6. The CDR3 sequence is CAWSQGQGAADTQYF. CDR3 DNA sequence: TGTGCCTGGAGTCAGGGACAGGGGGCAGCTGATACGCAGTATTTT.

On this clone itself: The junction departs from the called germline gene at one end, perhaps through a read error. The rearrangement joins TRBV7-8 to TRBJ1-2; D is ambiguous. Germline V gene data show CDR1 as SGHVS and CDR2 as FQNEAQ. This CDR3 spans 11 amino acids. For the CDR3, the DNA is TGTGCCAGCAGCCTCGGCACTAGGATTTCCTTC. Protein product: CASSLGTRISF.

Written as DNA, the CDR3 is TGTGCCAGCAGTTCACGATCCCCCCCTAGGCAGTTCTTC. Translating it yields CASSSRSPPRQFF. V gene TRBV28 combines with J gene TRBJ2-1; D is unclear. With 4 bases removed from V and 12 bases from J, the gap between germline ends came to 16 bases. CDR1 MDHEN and CDR2 SYDVKM come from the germline V gene. CDR3 length equals 13 residues.

The V and J genes are TRBV5-6 and TRBJ1-5; 12 nucleotides align to TRBD1. The CDR3 covers 17 residues. V shed 0 bases, J shed 6 bases, and the junction held 7 bases outside the gene matches. The germline gives CDR1 SGHDT, CDR2 YYEEEE. As DNA, the CDR3 is TGTGCCAGCAGCTTGGCGGGACAGGGGGCGCGGAGTCAGCCCCAGCATTTT. Amino acids: CASSLAGQGARSQPQHF.

This chain joins TRBV5-4 and TRBJ2-1; 10 bases map to TRBD2. This CDR3 has 17 amino acids. Germline V lookup: CDR1 SGHNT, CDR2 YYREEE (reference sequence). With V trimmed by 1 base and J by 6 bases, 10 bases remained unmatched. CDR3 amino acids: CASSLPPLAGASNEQFF. CDR3 sequence (DNA): TGTGCCAGCAGCTTGCCGCCCCTAGCGGGAGCATCCAATGAGCAGTTCTTC.

The chain combines TRBV4-1 with TRBJ1-5, with D possibly being TRBD1 (5 bases). The CDR3 is made up of 17 amino acids. The V and J ends lost 5 bases and 7 bases respectively, with 24 bases between them. The germline CDR1 and CDR2 sequences are MGHRA and YSYEKL. In nucleotides, the CDR3 is TGCGCCAGCAGCTTCCTGACGGGTGGGAAAGGGGCCCAGCCCCAGCATTTT. The encoded protein is CASSFLTGGKGAQPQHF.

In this sample, this clone turned up a few times. The rearrangement links TRBV4-1 to TRBJ2-7, with TRBD2 matching 8 bases. V shed 1 base, J shed 3 bases, and the junction held 2 bases outside the gene matches. The CDR3 consists of 14 residues. The V gene's germline CDR1 is MGHRA and CDR2 YSYEKL. CDR3 coding DNA: TGCGCCAGCAGCCAAGTCACTAGCGGCTACGAGCAGTACTTC. As protein: CASSQVTSGYEQYF.